The 32 T cell receptor beta chains in this list originate from one sample, sequenced in a study of graft-versus-host responses after intestinal transplantation (dated by TCRdb to the early 2020s). For these TCRs, the target antigens are not known. Sample time point, as interpreted from the label and publication: cells obtained before transplantation from donor or recipient. Receptor amplification or capture employed the immunoSEQ multiplex PCR assay. TCRdb holds this immuneACCESS table with in-frame rearrangements only. Some clones are missing; in checked studies, unresolved V genes explain under half, and the rest has no known cause. This sample lists 130,000 to 150,000 clones; nearly 95% were detected once. Together, the top ten hold around 0.19% of the sample. The specimen was unstimulated CD4+ T cells sorted from spleen or lymph node cells, collected before intestinal transplant. The origin of the receptors is a human donor who received an intestinal transplant.

This sequence joins TRBV28 and TRBJ2-5; 11 nucleotides match TRBD2. The CDR3 is 14 amino acids. CDR1 and CDR2 (germline): MDHEN, SYDVKM. Trimming at V came to 5 bases and at J to 4 bases, leaving 3 bases not matched to a gene. CDR3 protein: CASSPGLAVETQYF. CDR3 bases: TGTGCCAGCAGTCCGGGACTAGCGGTAGAGACCCAGTACTTC.

This sequence joins TRBV7-9 and TRBJ1-4; D remains ambiguous. Germline values: CDR1 SEHNR, CDR2 FQNEAQ (reference sequence). V was pared by 3 bases and J by 5 bases, with 22 bases between. The CDR3 length is 18 residues. The CDR3 region has the DNA TGTGCCAGCAGCTTCGGCCGATTACCCGACTCGACAAATGAAAAACTGTTTTTT. Protein: CASSFGRLPDSTNEKLFF.

V gene TRBV7-3 combines with J gene TRBJ2-1; D not certain. Germline V gene lookup returns CDR1 SGHTA and CDR2 FQGTGA. CDR3 length: 15 amino acids. V dropped 0 bases and J dropped 9 bases, with 15 bases sitting between them. The CDR3 DNA reads TGTGCCAGCAGCTTAACTGTATTCCCTGGGGTTGAGCAGTTCTTC. Amino acid sequence: CASSLTVFPGVEQFF. Based on the CDR3 plus reference TRBV7-3 and TRBJ2-1, the full variable domain is GAGVSQTPSNKVTEKGKYVELRCDPISGHTALYWYRQSLGQGPEFLIYFQGTGAADDSGLPNDRFFAVRPEGSVSTLKIQRTERGDSAVYLCASSLTVFPGVEQFFGPGTRLTVL.

This clone was seen just once. The chain has TRBV27 and TRBJ2-5, with D hard to call. The CDR3 runs 14 residues. V was shortened by 1 base and J by 1 base, with 7 bases between the two germline ends. Germline loops: CDR1 MNHEY, CDR2 SMNVEV (reference sequence). The CDR3 DNA follows: TGTGCCAGCAGTTTATTTGGTATCCAAGAGACCCAGTACTTC. It is translated as CASSLFGIQETQYF.

The genes are TRBV11-2 and TRBJ1-5; 10 bases fit TRBD1. Germline CDR1 is SGHAT and CDR2 is FQNNGV. CDR3 length: 15 residues. Losses at the gene ends were 0 bases for V and 5 bases for J; bases not matched to a gene: 1. The CDR3 region has the DNA TGTGCCAGCAGCTTAGAGGGGACAGGGGATCAGCCCCAGCATTTT. Its protein product is CASSLEGTGDQPQHF.

The chain is built from TRBV30 and TRBJ1-1; D is uncertain. Trimming took off 4 bases at V and 8 bases at J, with 8 bases between the two ends. Per the germline V gene, CDR1 is GTSNPN and CDR2 is SVGIG (reference sequence). The CDR3 spans 10 residues. In DNA form, the CDR3 reads TGTGCCTGGATTCAAGGAGAAGCTTTCTTT. Its protein product is CAWIQGEAFF.

V is TRBV30 and J is TRBJ2-5; tentative D call: TRBD1 (5 bases). CDR1 GTSNPN and CDR2 SVGIG come from the germline V gene (reference sequence). This CDR3 spans 15 amino acids. The CDR3 loop is CAGATAGPYQETQYF. CDR3 in DNA: TGTGCTGGGGCGACCGCCGGACCGTACCAAGAGACCCAGTACTTC.

J is TRBJ2-7 and V is TRBV30, with unresolved D. Looked up from germline, CDR1 is GTSNPN and CDR2 is SVGIG (reference sequence). Trimming stripped 0 bases from V and 4 bases from J, with 4 bases between. The CDR3 has 11 residues. For the CDR3, the DNA is TGTGCCTGGAGTGTACGATACGAGCAGTACTTC. Translated, it gives CAWSVRYEQYF.

The chain has TRBV4-1 and TRBJ1-3, with TRBD1 identical over 7 bases. The V gene end was trimmed by 5 bases and the J gene end by 0 bases; junction bases not matched to a gene: 4. The length of the CDR3 is 15 residues. Looked up from germline, CDR1 is MGHRA and CDR2 is YSYEKL. This CDR3 reads CASSSTGNSGNTIYF. The CDR3 DNA reads TGCGCCAGCAGCTCGACAGGGAACTCTGGAAACACCATATATTTT.

The gene calls are TRBV6-1 and TRBJ2-2; 8 nucleotides match TRBD1. Germline V lookup: CDR1 MNHNS, CDR2 SASEGT. The CDR3 consists of 14 residues. J lost 6 bases, V lost 8 bases, and 8 bases had no gene match. The CDR3 here is CASSRQGASGELFF. For the CDR3, the DNA is TGTGCCAGCTCCCGGCAGGGGGCTTCCGGGGAGCTGTTTTTT.

Only one count was recorded for this clone. The V and J genes are TRBV18 and TRBJ2-2; no reliable D call. Germline V gene sequence: CDR1 KGHSH, CDR2 LQKENI. The V and J ends lost 2 bases and 7 bases respectively, with 14 bases between them. CDR3 length equals 15 residues. The CDR3 nucleotides are TGTGCCAGCTCACCAATTTCCTCCTTCGGCGGGGAGCTGTTTTTT. As protein: CASSPISSFGGELFF.

The chain joins TRBV10-3 to TRBJ2-2, with D possibly matching TRBD2 (5 bases). The CDR3 length is 14 residues. Germline CDR1 is ENHRY and CDR2 is SYGVKD. The V end was cut by 7 bases, the J end by 3 bases, with 12 bases between. Here the CDR3 reads CAITRGSDTGELFF. The CDR3 DNA sequence: TGTGCCATCACTAGAGGGAGCGACACCGGGGAGCTGTTTTTT.

V is TRBV7-2 and J is TRBJ2-1, with 13 nucleotides matching TRBD2. Trimming removed 6 bases from V and 4 bases from J; junction bases left unmatched: 12. CDR1 is SGHTA, CDR2 FQGNSA, per germline. The CDR3 is 18 residues long. CDR3 amino acids: CASRTGTSGTRLYNEQFF. CDR3 DNA sequence: TGTGCCAGCAGGACCGGGACTAGCGGGACCCGCCTATACAATGAGCAGTTCTTC.

The J gene is TRBJ2-5, the V gene TRBV5-1; 7 nucleotides align to TRBD1. Unmatched junction bases numbered 6, after V lost 4 bases and J lost 3 bases. The germline CDR1 and CDR2 sequences are SGHRS and YFSETQ. The CDR3 has 14 residues. The CDR3 DNA reads TGCGCCAGCAGCATGACAGGGACCAAAGAGACCCAGTACTTC. Translation gives CASSMTGTKETQYF.

A note on this clone: One end of the junction varies from germline; a read error may be responsible. The chain joins TRBV20-1 to TRBJ2-7, with D possibly TRBD1 on 6 matching bases. The CDR3 sequence is 11 residues long. Looked up from germline, CDR1 is DFQATT and CDR2 is SNEGSKA (reference sequence). The CDR3 DNA reads TGCAGTGCTTCTTCTTTGACAGGCCAGGACTTC. Encoded protein: CSASSLTGQDF.

The gene calls are TRBV7-6 and TRBJ1-1, with 7 bases fitting TRBD1. The length of the CDR3 is 14 residues. V shed 1 base, J shed 9 bases, and the junction held 8 bases outside the gene matches. CDR1 SGHVS and CDR2 FNYEAQ come from the germline V gene. Here the CDR3 DNA reads TGTGCCAGCAGCTTAGAGGGGGCAGGGTATCAAGCTTTCTTT. It specifies CASSLEGAGYQAFF. Variable domain in full (rest from reference TRBV7-6 and TRBJ1-1): GAGVSQSPRYKVTKRGQDVALRCDPISGHVSLYWYRQALGQGPEFLTYFNYEAQQDKSGLPNDRFSAERPEGSISTLTIQRTEQRDSAMYRCASSLEGAGYQAFFGQGTRLTVV.

J is TRBJ2-7 and V is TRBV27; tentatively, D is TRBD1 (6 bases). The V gene's germline CDR1 is MNHEY and CDR2 SMNVEV (reference sequence). The CDR3 loop spans 15 amino acids. Between the trimmed V and J ends, which lost 3 bases and 2 bases, there was a span of 14 bases. The CDR3 is CASSFLQGSAYEQYF. For the CDR3, the DNA is TGTGCCAGCAGTTTCTTACAGGGAAGCGCCTACGAGCAGTACTTC.

This chain connects TRBV28 to TRBJ2-2; no reliable D call. The V end was cut by 7 bases, the J end by 3 bases, with 12 bases between. The CDR3 length is 14 residues. The germline V gene encodes CDR1 MDHEN and CDR2 SYDVKM. This CDR3 reads CASTVVRHTGELFF. The DNA for the CDR3 is TGTGCCAGCACGGTAGTTCGGCACACCGGGGAGCTGTTTTTT.

The V gene is TRBV6-5, the J gene TRBJ2-3; 12 bases are shared with TRBD1. The germline V gene has CDR1 MNHEY and CDR2 SVGAGI. The CDR3 contains 15 residues. After removal of 6 bases from V and 3 bases from J, the junction contained 4 bases not matched to a gene. The CDR3 here is CASRRDRGQTDTQYF. Written as DNA, the CDR3 is TGTGCCAGCAGGCGGGACAGGGGGCAGACAGATACGCAGTATTTT.

Only one count was recorded for this clone. The chain has TRBV18 and TRBJ2-4, with 8 bases fitting TRBD1. The CDR3 runs to 17 residues. The junction had 11 bases not matched to a gene; V was cut back by 2 bases and J by 5 bases. The germline V gene encodes CDR1 KGHSH and CDR2 LQKENI. The CDR3 coding sequence is TGTGCCAGCTCACCAGTTCGGGGTTCGACAGGGGAAAACATTCAGTACTTC. Protein: CASSPVRGSTGENIQYF.

The chain carries TRBV19 and TRBJ2-1, with D perhaps assigned TRBD1 or TRBD2 (7 bases each). Germline V gene lookup returns CDR1 LNHDA and CDR2 SQIVND (reference sequence). Trimming stripped 3 bases from V and 1 base from J, with 19 bases between. The CDR3 covers 18 residues. This CDR3 reads CASSIWGPGGASYNEQFF. In DNA, the CDR3 is TGTGCCAGTAGTATTTGGGGCCCAGGGGGGGCATCCTACAATGAGCAGTTCTTC.

This rearrangement joins TRBV4-3 to TRBJ2-5; D unclear. Germline CDR1 reads LGHNA; CDR2 reads YSLEER. There are 13 residues in the CDR3. V gave up 0 bases and J gave up 5 bases, with 7 bases separating them. CDR3 sequence (DNA): TGCGCCAGCAGCCAAGATCCCAGGGAGACCCAGTACTTC. Its protein product is CASSQDPRETQYF.

This clone is a singleton in its sample. The V gene is TRBV7-9, the J gene TRBJ2-7; D perhaps matches TRBD1 (7 bases). The V end lost 5 bases, the J end lost 7 bases, and 18 bases lay between the germline ends. CDR1 and CDR2 (germline): SEHNR, FQNEAQ (reference sequence). The length of the CDR3 is 14 residues. The CDR3, as DNA: TGTGCCAGCAGCGAAAGGGGGGACAGTCAAGAGCAGTACTTC. Translation gives CASSERGDSQEQYF.

This chain connects TRBV6-1 to TRBJ2-7, with TRBD1 matching over 8 bases. The CDR3 is 14 amino acids. Germline loops: CDR1 MNHNS, CDR2 SASEGT. V lost 5 bases and J lost 2; bases outside the gene matches: 5. The CDR3 nucleotides read TGTGCCAGCAGTTGGACAGGGCAAACCTACGAGCAGTACTTC. Its protein product is CASSWTGQTYEQYF.

The V and J genes are TRBV7-8 and TRBJ2-7; possibly TRBD1 or TRBD2 for D (5 bases each). Deletions cut 6 bases from V and 5 bases from J, with 11 bases between. CDR1 SGHVS and CDR2 FQNEAQ come from the germline V gene. This CDR3 has 12 amino acids. The CDR3 reads CASSPVGDEQYF. CDR3 nucleotide sequence: TGTGCCAGCAGTCCCGTGGGGGACGAGCAGTACTTC.

Turning to this clone: In the same sample, other DNA sequences code for this CDR3. This chain links TRBV4-2 with TRBJ2-7; D unclear. Germline V lookup: CDR1 LGHNA, CDR2 YNFKEQ. The CDR3 runs to 12 residues. V was pared by 1 base and J by 4 bases, with 5 bases between. In DNA form, the CDR3 reads TGTGCCAGCAGCCAAGTTGGGTACGAGCAGTACTTC. Translated, it gives CASSQVGYEQYF.

The rearrangement uses TRBV4-1 and TRBJ2-7, with D tentatively TRBD2 (5 bases). The CDR3 loop spans 14 amino acids. The germline V gene has CDR1 MGHRA and CDR2 YSYEKL. V shed 1 base and J shed 3 bases, with 10 bases lying between them. The CDR3 is CASSQAESGYEQYF. The CDR3 nucleotides read TGCGCCAGCAGCCAAGCCGAAAGCGGCTACGAGCAGTACTTC.

The chain employs TRBV29-1 and TRBJ1-2; D gene ambiguous. CDR1 and CDR2 (germline): SQVTM, ANQGSEA. This CDR3 is 12 amino acids long. V lost 2 bases, J lost 7 bases, and 11 bases lay in between. In DNA form, the CDR3 reads TGCAGCGTTGAATACTGGACTGGTGGCTACACCTTC. Its translation: CSVEYWTGGYTF.

The V gene is TRBV7-3, the J gene TRBJ2-2, with D tentatively TRBD1 (5 bases). The CDR3 runs to 18 residues. Germline V gene data show CDR1 as SGHTA and CDR2 as FQGTGA. Trimming took off 1 base at V and 2 bases at J, with 17 bases between the two ends. The DNA of the CDR3 is TGTGCCAGCAGCTTAAATTTCAGGGCCAATATTAACACCGGGGAGCTGTTTTTT. The encoded protein is CASSLNFRANINTGELFF.

This sequence joins TRBV18 and TRBJ1-1, with D perhaps matching TRBD1 (5 bases). The CDR3 extends over 16 amino acids. The V and J ends lost 4 bases and 0 bases respectively, with 15 bases between them. Germline values: CDR1 KGHSH, CDR2 LQKENI. CDR3 DNA sequence: TGTGCCAGCTCACTTATGGGCCCGGGGGTGAACACTGAAGCTTTCTTT. Translated, it gives CASSLMGPGVNTEAFF.

The genes are TRBV9 and TRBJ1-5; D gene unclear. CDR1 and CDR2 from the germline V gene are SGDLS and YYNGEE. This CDR3 contains 15 residues. With 0 bases removed from V and 3 bases from J, the gap between germline ends came to 10 bases. As DNA, the CDR3 is TGTGCCAGCAGCGTAGACGGGGTTGACAATCAGCCCCAGCATTTT. This translates into CASSVDGVDNQPQHF.

The V call is TRBV28, the J call TRBJ1-2; maybe TRBD1 (5 bases). Germline CDR1 and CDR2: MDHEN and SYDVKM. CDR3 length: 15 residues. Deletions cut 4 bases from V and 3 bases from J, with 15 bases between. CDR3: CASSYAGRGDYGYTF. DNA for the CDR3: TGTGCCAGCAGTTATGCAGGGAGGGGTGACTATGGCTACACCTTC.